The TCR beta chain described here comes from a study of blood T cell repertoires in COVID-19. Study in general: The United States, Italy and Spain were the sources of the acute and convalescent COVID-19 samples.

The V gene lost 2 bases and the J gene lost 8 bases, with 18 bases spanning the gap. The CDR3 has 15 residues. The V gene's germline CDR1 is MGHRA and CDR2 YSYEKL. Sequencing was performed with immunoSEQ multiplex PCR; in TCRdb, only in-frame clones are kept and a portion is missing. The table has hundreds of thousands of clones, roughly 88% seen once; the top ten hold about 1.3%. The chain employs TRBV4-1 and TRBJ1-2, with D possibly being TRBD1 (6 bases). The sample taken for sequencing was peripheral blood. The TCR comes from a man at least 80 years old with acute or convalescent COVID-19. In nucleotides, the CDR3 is TGCGCCAGCAGCCAAAGACCGGGCAGGGGTGAGGGCTACACCTTC. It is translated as CASSQRPGRGEGYTF.